This is a list of T cell receptor beta chains from one sample in a study of T cell responses to AZD1222 COVID-19 vaccine. Repertoires were generated with immunoSEQ multiplex PCR, while TCRdb's copy carries only in-frame clones and drops some. The sample carries 100,000 or so clones, approximately 88% recorded once. Sequencing used peripheral blood, obtained on day 0 of AZD1222 vaccination. Every receptor here comes from an adult in good health. The conserved cysteine and the conserved F or W are not part of the CDR3 here. Clone size, where shown, is once, few, many, or a class for clones that have expanded.

abundance	v_gene	CDR3aa
NA	TRBV7-2	ASSLSGLREETQY
NA	TRBV5-4	ASSSTGTGNEQF
NA	TRBV5-6	ASSPGTGIYEQY
NA	TRBV15	ATSRVQASGRYGYEQY
NA	TRBV30	AWSPHEGEQF
NA	TRBV7-2	ASSSGQGNEKLF
NA	TRBV2	ASSVIDGATEAF
NA	TRBV29-1	SVEEVSEYYGYT
NA	TRBV6-6	ASSYREQETQY
NA	TRBV18	ASSPNSNQPQH
NA	TRBV7-9	ASSLGTGQHTEAF
NA	TRBV4-3	ASSQEAGTHNEQF
NA	TRBV12-5	ASGFGAGGQETQY
few	TRBV5-1	ASSLGSAHSGNTIY
NA	TRBV28	ASSSSRSLIGYT
NA	TRBV10-3	AIKDPATNTEAF
NA	TRBV18	ASSPRTGGHSGYT
NA	TRBV28	ASSRARLAGVGDTQY
NA	TRBV11-2	ASSLGPITSGNTIY
NA	TRBV19	ASNRLRSGNTIY
NA	TRBV30	AWSGQGEAF
once	TRBV12-5	ASGPVIPGRHYNEQF
few	TRBV18	ASSPPLAGRTDTQY
NA	TRBV7-9	ASSLKAQLNTGELF
NA	TRBV5-1	ASSTGTARNTEAF
NA	TRBV5-5	ASSYRGEVLEKLF
NA	TRBV11-3	ASSPKTRDTQY
few	TRBV12-3/TRBV12-4	ASSLQGTIEQY
NA	TRBV3-1/TRBV3-2	ASSPAQGSIAF
NA	TRBV5-1	ASSLAGDLGEKLF
once	TRBV30	AWSRDPNSPLH
few	TRBV18	ASSPNAGNNSPLH
NA	TRBV6-2/TRBV6-3	ASSPRPLAGGYEQY
NA	TRBV18	ASSAQGTGANVLT
NA	TRBV27	ASRRAGINNEQF
NA	TRBV11-2	ASSLDRGMDSQH
NA	TRBV5-5	ASSSPAKGSPLY
NA	TRBV30	AWSVAYTAYGYT
NA	TRBV14	ASSVPGVAEAF
NA	TRBV18	ASSPPGQVEANYGYT